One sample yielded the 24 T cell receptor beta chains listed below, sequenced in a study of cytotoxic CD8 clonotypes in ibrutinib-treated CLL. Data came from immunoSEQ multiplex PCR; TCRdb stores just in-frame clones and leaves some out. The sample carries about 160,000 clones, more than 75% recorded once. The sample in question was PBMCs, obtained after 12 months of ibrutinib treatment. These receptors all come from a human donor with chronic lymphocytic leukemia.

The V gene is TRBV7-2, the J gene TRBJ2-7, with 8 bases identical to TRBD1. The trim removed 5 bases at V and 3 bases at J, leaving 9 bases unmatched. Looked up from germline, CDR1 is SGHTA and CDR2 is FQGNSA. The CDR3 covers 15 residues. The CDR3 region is CASSKGTGLYYEQYF. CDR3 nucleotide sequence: TGTGCCAGCAGCAAAGGGACAGGACTATACTACGAGCAGTACTTC.

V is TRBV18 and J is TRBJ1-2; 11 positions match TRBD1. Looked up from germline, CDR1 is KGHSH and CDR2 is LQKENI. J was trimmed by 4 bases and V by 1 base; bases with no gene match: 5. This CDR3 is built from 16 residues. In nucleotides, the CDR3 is TGTGCCAGCTCACCACAAGGACAGGGGGCCATCTATGGCTACACCTTC. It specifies CASSPQGQGAIYGYTF.

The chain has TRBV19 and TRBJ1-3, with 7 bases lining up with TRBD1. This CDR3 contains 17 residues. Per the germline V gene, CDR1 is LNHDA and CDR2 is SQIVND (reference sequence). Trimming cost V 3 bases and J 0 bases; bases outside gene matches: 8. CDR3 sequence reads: CASSIGTARFSGNTIYF. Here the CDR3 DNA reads TGTGCCAGTAGTATCGGGACAGCCCGCTTCTCTGGAAACACCATATATTTT.

This CDR3 reads CASSPGTPDQPQHF. As DNA, the CDR3 is TGCGCCAGCAGCCCTGGGACGCCCGATCAGCCCCAGCATTTT. J is TRBJ1-5 and V is TRBV5-1; D may be TRBD1 (5 bases). CDR1 and CDR2 (germline): SGHRS, YFSETQ. The ends were cut back, 4 bases at V and 5 bases at J, with 13 bases in the middle. This CDR3 has 14 amino acids. Full variable domain (missing parts from reference TRBV5-1 and TRBJ1-5): KAGVTQTPRYLIKTRGQQVTLSCSPISGHRSVSWYQQTPGQGLQFLFEYFSETQRNKGNFPGRFSGRQFSNSRSEMNVSTLELGDSALYLCASSPGTPDQPQHFGDGTRLSIL.

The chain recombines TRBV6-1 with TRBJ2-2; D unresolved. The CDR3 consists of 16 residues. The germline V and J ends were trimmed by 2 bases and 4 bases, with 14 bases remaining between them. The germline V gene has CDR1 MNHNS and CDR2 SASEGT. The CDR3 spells CASSEFGLDSTGELFF. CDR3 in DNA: TGTGCCAGCAGTGAATTTGGCTTAGACTCCACCGGGGAGCTGTTTTTT.

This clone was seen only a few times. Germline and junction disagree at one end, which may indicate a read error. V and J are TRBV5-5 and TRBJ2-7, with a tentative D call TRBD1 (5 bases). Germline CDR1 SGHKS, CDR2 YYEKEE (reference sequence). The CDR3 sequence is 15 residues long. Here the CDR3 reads CASSQDGHLSYEQYF. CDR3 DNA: TGCGCCAGCAGCCAAGACGGACACCTCTCCTACGAGCAGTACTTC. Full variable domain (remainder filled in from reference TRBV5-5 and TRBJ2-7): DAGVTQSPTHLIKTRGQQVTLRCSPISGHKSVSWYQQVLGQGPQFIFQYYEKEERGRGNFPDRFSARQFPNYSSELNVNALLLGDSALYLCASSQDGHLSYEQYFGPGTRLTVT.

The CDR3 DNA follows: TGTGCCAGTAGTGAATCCCTAGCGGGATTGTTCTCGGCCACCGGGGAGCTGTTTTTT. It is translated as CASSESLAGLFSATGELFF. The rearrangement joins TRBV19 to TRBJ2-2; 9 bases map to TRBD2. V gave up 5 bases and J gave up 4 bases; unmatched junction bases: 17. CDR3 length: 19 residues. Germline V lookup: CDR1 LNHDA, CDR2 SQIVND (reference sequence).

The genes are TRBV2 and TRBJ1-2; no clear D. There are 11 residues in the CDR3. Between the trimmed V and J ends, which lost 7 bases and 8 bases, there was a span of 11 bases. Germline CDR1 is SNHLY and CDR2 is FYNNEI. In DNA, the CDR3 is TGTGCCAGCAAATATGAACGGGGCTACACCTTC. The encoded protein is CASKYERGYTF.

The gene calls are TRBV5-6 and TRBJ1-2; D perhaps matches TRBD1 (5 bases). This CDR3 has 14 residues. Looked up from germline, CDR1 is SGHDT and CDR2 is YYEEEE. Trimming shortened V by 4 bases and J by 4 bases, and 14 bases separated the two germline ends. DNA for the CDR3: TGTGCCAGCAGCCTGGACACCAGAAGCTATGGCTACACCTTC. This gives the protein CASSLDTRSYGYTF.

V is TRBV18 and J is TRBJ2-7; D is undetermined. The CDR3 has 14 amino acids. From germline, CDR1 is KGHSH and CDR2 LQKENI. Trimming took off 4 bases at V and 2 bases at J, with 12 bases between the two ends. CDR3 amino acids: CASSRPGHPYEQYF. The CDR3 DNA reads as TGTGCCAGCTCACGGCCGGGTCACCCCTACGAGCAGTACTTC.

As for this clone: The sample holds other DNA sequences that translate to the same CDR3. The CDR3 sequence is CASSLGQSYGYTF. The CDR3 nucleotides are TGTGCCAGCAGCTTGGGACAGAGCTATGGCTACACCTTC. The chain has TRBV5-4 and TRBJ1-2, with D tentatively TRBD1 (5 bases). The CDR3 loop spans 13 amino acids. Per the germline V gene, CDR1 is SGHNT and CDR2 is YYREEE (reference sequence). V lost 0 bases, J lost 4 bases, and 7 bases lay in between.

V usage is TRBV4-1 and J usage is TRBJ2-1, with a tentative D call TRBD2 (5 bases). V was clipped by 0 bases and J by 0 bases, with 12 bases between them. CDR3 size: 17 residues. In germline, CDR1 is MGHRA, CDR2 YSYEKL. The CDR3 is CASSQEWTPGSYNEQFF. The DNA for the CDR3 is TGCGCCAGCAGCCAAGAGTGGACTCCGGGCTCCTACAATGAGCAGTTCTTC.

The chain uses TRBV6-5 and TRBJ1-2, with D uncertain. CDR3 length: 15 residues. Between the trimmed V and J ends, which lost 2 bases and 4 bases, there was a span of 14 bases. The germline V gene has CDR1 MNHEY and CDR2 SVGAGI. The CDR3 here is CASSYETASPYGYTF. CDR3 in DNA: TGTGCCAGCAGTTACGAAACGGCCAGCCCCTATGGCTACACCTTC.

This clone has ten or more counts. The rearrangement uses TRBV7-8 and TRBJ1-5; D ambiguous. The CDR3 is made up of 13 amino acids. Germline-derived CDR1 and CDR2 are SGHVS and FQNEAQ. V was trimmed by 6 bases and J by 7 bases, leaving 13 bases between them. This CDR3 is CASSPTGIQPQHF. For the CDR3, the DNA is TGTGCCAGCAGTCCCACCGGGATCCAGCCCCAGCATTTT.

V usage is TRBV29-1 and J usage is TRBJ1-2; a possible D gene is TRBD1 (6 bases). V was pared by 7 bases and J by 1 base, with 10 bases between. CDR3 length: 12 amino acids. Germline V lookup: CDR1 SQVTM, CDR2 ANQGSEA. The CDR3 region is CSAAGDNYGYTF. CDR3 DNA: TGCAGCGCGGCAGGGGATAACTATGGCTACACCTTC.

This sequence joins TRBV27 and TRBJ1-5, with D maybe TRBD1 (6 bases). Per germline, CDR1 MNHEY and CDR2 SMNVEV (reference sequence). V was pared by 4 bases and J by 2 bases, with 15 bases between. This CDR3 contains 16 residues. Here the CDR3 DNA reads TGTGCCAGCAGTTCGAGCAGGGGTATGGGCAATCAGCCCCAGCATTTT. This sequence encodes CASSSSRGMGNQPQHF.

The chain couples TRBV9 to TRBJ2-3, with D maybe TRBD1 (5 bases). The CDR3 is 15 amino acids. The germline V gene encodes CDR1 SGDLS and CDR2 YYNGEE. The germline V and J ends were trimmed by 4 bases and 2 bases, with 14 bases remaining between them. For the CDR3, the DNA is TGTGCCAGCAGCCTAGGGGATGCCCCCACAGATACGCAGTATTTT. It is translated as CASSLGDAPTDTQYF.

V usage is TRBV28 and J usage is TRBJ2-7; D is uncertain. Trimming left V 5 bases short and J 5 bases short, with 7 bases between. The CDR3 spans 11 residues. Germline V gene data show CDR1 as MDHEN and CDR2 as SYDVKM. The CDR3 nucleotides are TGTGCCAGCAGTGCCCTCGACGAGCAGTACTTC. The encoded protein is CASSALDEQYF.

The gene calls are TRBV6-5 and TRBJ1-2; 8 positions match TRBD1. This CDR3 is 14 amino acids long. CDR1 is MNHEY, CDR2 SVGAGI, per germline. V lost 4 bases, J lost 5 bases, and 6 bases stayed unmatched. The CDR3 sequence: CASSLQGASYGYTF. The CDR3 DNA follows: TGTGCCAGCAGTTTGCAGGGGGCTAGTTATGGCTACACCTTC.

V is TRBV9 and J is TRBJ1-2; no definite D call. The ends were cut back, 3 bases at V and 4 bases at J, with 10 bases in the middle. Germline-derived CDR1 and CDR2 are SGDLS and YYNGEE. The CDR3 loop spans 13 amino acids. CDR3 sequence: CASSAASTYGYTF. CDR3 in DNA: TGTGCCAGCAGCGCGGCGAGTACCTATGGCTACACCTTC. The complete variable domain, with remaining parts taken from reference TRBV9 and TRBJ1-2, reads DSGVTQTPKHLITATGQRVTLRCSPRSGDLSVYWYQQSLDQGLQFLIQYYNGEERAKGNILERFSAQQFPDLHSELNLSSLELGDSALYFCASSAASTYGYTFGSGTRLTVV.

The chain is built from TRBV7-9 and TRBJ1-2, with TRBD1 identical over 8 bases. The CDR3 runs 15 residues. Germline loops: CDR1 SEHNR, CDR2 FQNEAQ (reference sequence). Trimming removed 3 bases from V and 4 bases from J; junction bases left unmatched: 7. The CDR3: CASSFWTGFTYGYTF. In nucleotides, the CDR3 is TGTGCCAGCAGCTTCTGGACAGGGTTCACCTATGGCTACACCTTC.

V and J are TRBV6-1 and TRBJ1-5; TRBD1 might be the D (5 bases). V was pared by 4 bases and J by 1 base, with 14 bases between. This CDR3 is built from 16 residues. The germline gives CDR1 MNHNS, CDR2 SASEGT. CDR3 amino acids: CASSAYRRQSNQPQHF. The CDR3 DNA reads TGTGCCAGCAGTGCCTACCGAAGACAGAGCAATCAGCCCCAGCATTTT.

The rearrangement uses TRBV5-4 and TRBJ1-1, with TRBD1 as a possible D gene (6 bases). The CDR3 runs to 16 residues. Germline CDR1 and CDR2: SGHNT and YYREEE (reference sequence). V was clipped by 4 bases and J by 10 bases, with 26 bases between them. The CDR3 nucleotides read TGTGCCAGCAGCCCCCAAGGGGCAGGGGAAATGATGGGAGCTTTCTTT. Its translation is CASSPQGAGEMMGAFF.

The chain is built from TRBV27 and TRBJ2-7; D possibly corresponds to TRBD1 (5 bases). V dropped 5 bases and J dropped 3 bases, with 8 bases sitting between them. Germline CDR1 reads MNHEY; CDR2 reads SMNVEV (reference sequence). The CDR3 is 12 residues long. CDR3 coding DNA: TGTGCCAGCAGTCTCCAGGGCTACGAGCAGTACTTC. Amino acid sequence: CASSLQGYEQYF.